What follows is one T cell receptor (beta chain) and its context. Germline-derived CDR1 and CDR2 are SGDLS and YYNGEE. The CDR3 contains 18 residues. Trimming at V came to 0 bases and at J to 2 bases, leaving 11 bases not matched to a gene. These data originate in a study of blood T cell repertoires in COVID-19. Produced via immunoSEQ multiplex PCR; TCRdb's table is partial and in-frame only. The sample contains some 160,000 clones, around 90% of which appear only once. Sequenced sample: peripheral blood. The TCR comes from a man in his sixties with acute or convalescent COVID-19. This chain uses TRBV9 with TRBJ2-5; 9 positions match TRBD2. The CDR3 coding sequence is TGTGCCAGCAGCGTAGCTCCGGGCGGGGGGGCGTTTCAAGAGACCCAGTACTTC. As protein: CASSVAPGGGAFQETQYF.